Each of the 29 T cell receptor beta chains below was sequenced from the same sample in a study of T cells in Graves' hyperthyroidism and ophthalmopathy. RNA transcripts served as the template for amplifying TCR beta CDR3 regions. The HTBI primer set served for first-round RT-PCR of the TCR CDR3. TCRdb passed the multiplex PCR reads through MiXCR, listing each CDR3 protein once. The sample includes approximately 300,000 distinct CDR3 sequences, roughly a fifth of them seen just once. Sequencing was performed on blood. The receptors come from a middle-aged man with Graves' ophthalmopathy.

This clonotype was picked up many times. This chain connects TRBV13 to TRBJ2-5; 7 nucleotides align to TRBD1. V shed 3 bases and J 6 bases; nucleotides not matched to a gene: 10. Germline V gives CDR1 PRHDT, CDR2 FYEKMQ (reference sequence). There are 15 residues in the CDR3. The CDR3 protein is CASSLRAGGEKTQYF. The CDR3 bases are TGTGCCAGCAGCTTGCGGGCAGGGGGAGAGAAGACCCAGTACTTC.

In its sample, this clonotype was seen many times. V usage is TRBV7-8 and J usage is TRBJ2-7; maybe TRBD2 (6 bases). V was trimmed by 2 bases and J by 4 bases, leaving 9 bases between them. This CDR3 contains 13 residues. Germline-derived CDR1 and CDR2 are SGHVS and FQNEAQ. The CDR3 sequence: CASSLTGVYEQYF. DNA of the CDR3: TGTGCCAGCAGCTTAACGGGAGTTTACGAGCAGTACTTC.

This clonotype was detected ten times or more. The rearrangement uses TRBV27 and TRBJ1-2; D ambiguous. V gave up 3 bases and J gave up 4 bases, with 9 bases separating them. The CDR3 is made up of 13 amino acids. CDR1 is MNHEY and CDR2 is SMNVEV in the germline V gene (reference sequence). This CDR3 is CASSFAGFYGYTF. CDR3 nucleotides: TGTGCCAGCAGTTTTGCGGGATTCTATGGCTACACCTTC.

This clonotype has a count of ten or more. The CDR3 region has the DNA TGCAGTGCCCCTGGGGCGGGAAGCTCCTACGAGCAGTACTTC. This translates into CSAPGAGSSYEQYF. V and J are TRBV20-1 and TRBJ2-7, with TRBD2 as a possible D gene (6 bases). V lost 6 bases, J lost 0 bases, and 15 bases lay in between. This CDR3 region has 14 residues. The germline V gene has CDR1 DFQATT and CDR2 SNEGSKA (reference sequence).

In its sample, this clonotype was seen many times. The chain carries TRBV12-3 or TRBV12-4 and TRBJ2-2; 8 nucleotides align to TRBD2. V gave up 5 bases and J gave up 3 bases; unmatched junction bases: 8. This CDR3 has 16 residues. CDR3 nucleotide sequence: TGTGCCAGCAGTCTCGAGCGGGAGCGGGACACCGGGGAGCTGTTTTTT. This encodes CASSLERERDTGELFF.

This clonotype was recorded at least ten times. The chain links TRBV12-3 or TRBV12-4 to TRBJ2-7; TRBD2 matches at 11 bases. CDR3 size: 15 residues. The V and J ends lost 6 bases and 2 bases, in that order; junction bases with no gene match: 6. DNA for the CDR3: TGTGCCAGCAGCTCAACTAGCGGGAGCCCCTACGAGCAGTACTTC. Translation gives CASSSTSGSPYEQYF.

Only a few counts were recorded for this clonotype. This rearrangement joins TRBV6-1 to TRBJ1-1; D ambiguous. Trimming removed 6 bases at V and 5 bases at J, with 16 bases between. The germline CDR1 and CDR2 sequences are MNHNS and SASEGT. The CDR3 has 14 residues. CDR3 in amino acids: CASSPRESSTEAFF. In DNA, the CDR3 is TGTGCCAGCAGCCCTAGAGAATCCTCGACTGAAGCTTTCTTT.

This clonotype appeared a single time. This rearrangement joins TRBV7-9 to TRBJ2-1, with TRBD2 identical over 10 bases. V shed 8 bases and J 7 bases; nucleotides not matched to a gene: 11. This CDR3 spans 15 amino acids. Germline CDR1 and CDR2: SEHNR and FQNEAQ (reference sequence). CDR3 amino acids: CASGAGGPLINEQFF. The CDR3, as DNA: TGTGCCAGCGGAGCGGGAGGGCCGTTAATAAATGAGCAGTTCTTC.

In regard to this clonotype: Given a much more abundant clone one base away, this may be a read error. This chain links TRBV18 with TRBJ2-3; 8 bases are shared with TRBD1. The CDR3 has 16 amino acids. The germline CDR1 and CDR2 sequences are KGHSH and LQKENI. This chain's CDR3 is CASSPTGTGTTNTQYF. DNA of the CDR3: TGTGCCAGCTCACCCACCGGGACAGGTACCACAAATACGCAGTATTTT.

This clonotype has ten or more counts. The CDR3 nucleotides are TGTGCCAGCAGCCAAGGCTTCTACGAGCAGTACTTC. This sequence encodes CASSQGFYEQYF. V usage is TRBV3-1 and J usage is TRBJ2-7; D is unclear. Germline loops: CDR1 LGHDT, CDR2 YNNKEL (reference sequence). This CDR3 has 12 amino acids. Trimming stripped 1 base from V and 3 bases from J, with 4 bases between.

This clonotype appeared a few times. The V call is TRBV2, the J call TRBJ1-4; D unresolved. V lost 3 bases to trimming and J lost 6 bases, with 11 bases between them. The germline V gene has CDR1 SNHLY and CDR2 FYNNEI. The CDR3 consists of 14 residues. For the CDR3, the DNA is TGTGCCAGCAGTGAGGGCAGGAGTTATGAAAAACTGTTTTTT. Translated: CASSEGRSYEKLFF.

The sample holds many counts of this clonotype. CDR3 sequence: CASSLTETQYF. The CDR3, as DNA: TGTGCCAGCAGTTTGACGGAGACCCAGTACTTC. The V gene is TRBV12-3 or TRBV12-4, the J gene TRBJ2-5; D remains unclear. The CDR3 runs to 11 residues. The germline V and J ends were trimmed by 3 bases and 5 bases, with 4 bases remaining between them.

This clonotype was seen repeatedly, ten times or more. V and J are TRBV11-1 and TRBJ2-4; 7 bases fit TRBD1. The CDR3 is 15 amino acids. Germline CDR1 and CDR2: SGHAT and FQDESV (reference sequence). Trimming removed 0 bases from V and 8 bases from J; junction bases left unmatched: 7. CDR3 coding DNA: TGTGCCAGCAGCTTAGCGCCGACAGGGAAGGACATTCAGTACTTC. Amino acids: CASSLAPTGKDIQYF.

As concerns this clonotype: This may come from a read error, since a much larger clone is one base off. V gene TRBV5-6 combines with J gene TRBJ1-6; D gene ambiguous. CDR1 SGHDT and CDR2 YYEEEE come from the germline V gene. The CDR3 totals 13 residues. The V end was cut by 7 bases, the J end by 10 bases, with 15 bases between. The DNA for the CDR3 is TGTGCCAGCGGACCCCTACCGGAATCACCCCTCCACTTT. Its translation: CASGPLPESPLHF.

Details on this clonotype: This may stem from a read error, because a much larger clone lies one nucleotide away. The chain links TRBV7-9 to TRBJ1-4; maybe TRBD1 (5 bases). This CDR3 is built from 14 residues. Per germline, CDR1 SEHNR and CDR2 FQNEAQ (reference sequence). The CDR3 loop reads CASSYGIQGQELLF. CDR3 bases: TGTGCCAGCAGCTATGGGATTCAGGGTCAGGAACTGCTTTTT.

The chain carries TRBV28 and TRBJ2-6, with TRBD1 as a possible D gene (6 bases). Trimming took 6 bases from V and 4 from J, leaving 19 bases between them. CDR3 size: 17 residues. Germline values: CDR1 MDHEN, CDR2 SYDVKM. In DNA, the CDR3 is TGTGCCAGCAGCACACTTCAACAGGGACCAGGGGCCAACGTCCTGACTTTC. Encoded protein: CASSTLQQGPGANVLTF.

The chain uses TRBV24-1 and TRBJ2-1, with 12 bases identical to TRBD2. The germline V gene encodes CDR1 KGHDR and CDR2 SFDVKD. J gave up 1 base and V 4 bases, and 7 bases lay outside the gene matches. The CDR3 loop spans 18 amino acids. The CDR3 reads CATSDRLAGARSYNEQFF. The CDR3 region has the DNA TGTGCCACCAGTGACAGACTAGCGGGAGCCCGGTCCTACAATGAGCAGTTCTTC.

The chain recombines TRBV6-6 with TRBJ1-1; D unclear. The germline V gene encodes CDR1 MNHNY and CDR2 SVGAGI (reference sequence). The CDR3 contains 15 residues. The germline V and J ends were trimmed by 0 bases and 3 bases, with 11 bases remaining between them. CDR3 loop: CASSYSDGADTEAFF. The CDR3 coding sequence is TGTGCCAGCAGTTACTCGGACGGCGCCGACACTGAAGCTTTCTTT.

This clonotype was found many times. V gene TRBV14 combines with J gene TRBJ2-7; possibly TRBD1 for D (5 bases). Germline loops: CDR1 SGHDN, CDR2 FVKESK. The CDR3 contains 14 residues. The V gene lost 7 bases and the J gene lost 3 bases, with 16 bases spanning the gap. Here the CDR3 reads CASIHRAGIYEQYF. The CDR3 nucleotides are TGTGCCAGCATCCATAGGGCAGGGATCTACGAGCAGTACTTC.

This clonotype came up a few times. CDR3 amino acids: CSARPDTEAFF. CDR3 DNA: TGCAGTGCACGACCGGACACTGAAGCTTTCTTT. This chain connects TRBV20-1 to TRBJ1-1; D is uncertain. This CDR3 is 11 amino acids long. Per germline, CDR1 DFQATT and CDR2 SNEGSKA (reference sequence). The ends were cut back, 6 bases at V and 3 bases at J, with 8 bases in the middle.

CDR3 amino acids: CATSTQGLPYEQYF. The CDR3 DNA is TGTGCCACCAGTACACAGGGGCTTCCCTACGAGCAGTACTTC. The J gene is TRBJ2-7, the V gene TRBV24-1; 7 bases fit TRBD1. This CDR3 is built from 14 residues. J lost 2 bases, V lost 6 bases, and 6 bases had no gene match. Germline values: CDR1 KGHDR, CDR2 SFDVKD.

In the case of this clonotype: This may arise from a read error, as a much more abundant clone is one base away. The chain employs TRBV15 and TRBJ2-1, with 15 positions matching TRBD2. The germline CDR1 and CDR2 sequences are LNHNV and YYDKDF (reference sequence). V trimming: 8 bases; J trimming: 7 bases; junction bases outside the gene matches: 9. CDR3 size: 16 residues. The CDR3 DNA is TGTGCCACCCGCCCCGGGGGACTAGCGGGAGGTAATGAGCAGTTCTTC. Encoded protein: CATRPGGLAGGNEQFF.

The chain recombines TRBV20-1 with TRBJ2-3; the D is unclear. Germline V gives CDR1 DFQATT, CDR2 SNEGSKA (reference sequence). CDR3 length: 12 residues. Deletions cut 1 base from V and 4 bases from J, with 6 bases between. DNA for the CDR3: TGCAGTGCTAGAGTTAGTCCAGATACGCAGTATTTT. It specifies CSARVSPDTQYF.

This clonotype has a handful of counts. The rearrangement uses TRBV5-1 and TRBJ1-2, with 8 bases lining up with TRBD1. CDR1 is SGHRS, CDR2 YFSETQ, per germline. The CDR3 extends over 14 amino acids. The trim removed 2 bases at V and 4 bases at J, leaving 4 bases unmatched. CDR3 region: CASSLSQGAYGYTF. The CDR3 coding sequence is TGCGCCAGCAGCTTATCCCAGGGGGCCTATGGCTACACCTTC.

CDR3 in amino acids: CASSTSGTGGELFF. Written as DNA, the CDR3 is TGTGCCAGTAGTACTAGCGGGACGGGCGGGGAGCTGTTTTTT. The rearrangement links TRBV19 to TRBJ2-2; 9 positions match TRBD2. Germline V lookup: CDR1 LNHDA, CDR2 SQIVND (reference sequence). V shed 4 bases and J 7 bases; nucleotides not matched to a gene: 4. There are 14 residues in the CDR3.

CDR3 DNA sequence: TGTGCCAGCAGTGATCCCGGGACAGTTAATGAAAAACTGTTTTTT. Residues: CASSDPGTVNEKLFF. The rearrangement links TRBV6-1 to TRBJ1-4; TRBD1 matches 7 bases. CDR1 MNHNS and CDR2 SASEGT come from the germline V gene. With 3 bases clipped from V and 4 bases from J, the junction kept 5 bases outside the gene matches. The CDR3 extends over 15 amino acids.

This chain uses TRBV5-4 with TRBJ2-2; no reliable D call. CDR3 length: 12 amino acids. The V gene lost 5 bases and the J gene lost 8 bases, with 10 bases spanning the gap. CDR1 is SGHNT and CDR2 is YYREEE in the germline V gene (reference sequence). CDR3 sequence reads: CASRIRGGELFF. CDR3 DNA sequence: TGTGCCAGCAGGATACGAGGAGGGGAGCTGTTTTTT.

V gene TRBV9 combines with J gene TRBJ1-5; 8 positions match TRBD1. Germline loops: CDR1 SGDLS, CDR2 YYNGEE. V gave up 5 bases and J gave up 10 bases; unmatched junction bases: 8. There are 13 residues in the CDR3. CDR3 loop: CASSGTGLGPQHF. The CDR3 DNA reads TGTGCCAGCAGTGGGACAGGACTGGGCCCCCAGCATTTT.

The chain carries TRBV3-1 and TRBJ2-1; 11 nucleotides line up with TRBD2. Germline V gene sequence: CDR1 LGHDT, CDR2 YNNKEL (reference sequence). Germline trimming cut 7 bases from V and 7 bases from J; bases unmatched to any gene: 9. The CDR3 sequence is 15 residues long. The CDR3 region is CASNTIGTSGNEQFF. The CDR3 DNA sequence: TGTGCCAGCAACACAATCGGGACTAGCGGAAATGAGCAGTTCTTC.